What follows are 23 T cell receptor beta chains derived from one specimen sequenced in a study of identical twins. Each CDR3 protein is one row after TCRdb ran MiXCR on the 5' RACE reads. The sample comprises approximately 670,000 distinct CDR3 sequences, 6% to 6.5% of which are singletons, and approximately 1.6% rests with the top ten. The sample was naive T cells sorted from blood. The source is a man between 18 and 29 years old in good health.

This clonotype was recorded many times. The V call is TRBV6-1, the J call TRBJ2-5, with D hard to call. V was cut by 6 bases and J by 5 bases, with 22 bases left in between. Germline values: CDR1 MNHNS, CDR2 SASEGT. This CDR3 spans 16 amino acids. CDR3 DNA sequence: TGTGCCAGCAGCGGGCTATCCTCGGTCGGGTGGGAGACCCAGTACTTC. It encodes CASSGLSSVGWETQYF.

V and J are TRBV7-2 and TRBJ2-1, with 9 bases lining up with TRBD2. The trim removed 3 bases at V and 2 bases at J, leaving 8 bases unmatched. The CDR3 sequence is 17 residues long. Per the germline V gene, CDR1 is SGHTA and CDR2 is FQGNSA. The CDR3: CASSLLLAGSAYNEQFF. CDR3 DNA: TGTGCCAGCAGCTTGCTTCTAGCGGGATCGGCCTACAATGAGCAGTTCTTC.

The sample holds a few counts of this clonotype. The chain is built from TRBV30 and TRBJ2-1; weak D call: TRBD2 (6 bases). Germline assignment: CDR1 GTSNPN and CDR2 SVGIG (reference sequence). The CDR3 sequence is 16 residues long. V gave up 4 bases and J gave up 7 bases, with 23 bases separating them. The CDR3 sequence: CAWTFSFGGKGNEQFF. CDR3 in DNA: TGTGCCTGGACGTTCAGCTTCGGCGGGAAGGGGAATGAGCAGTTCTTC.

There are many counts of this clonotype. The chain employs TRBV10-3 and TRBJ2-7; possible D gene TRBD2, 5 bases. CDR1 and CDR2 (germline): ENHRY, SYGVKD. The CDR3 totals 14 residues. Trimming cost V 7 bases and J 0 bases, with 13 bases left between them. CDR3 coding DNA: TGTGCCATCACCCCAGCGGAGGACTCCTACGAGCAGTACTTC. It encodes CAITPAEDSYEQYF.

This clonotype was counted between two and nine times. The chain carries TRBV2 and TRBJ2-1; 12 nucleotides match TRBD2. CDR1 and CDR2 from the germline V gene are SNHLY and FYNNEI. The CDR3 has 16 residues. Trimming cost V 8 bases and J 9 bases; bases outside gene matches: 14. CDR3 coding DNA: TGTGCCAGCGGCGGAGGCCCTAGCGGGAGGGTCGGTGAGCAGTTCTTC. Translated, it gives CASGGGPSGRVGEQFF.

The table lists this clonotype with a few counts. DNA of the CDR3: TGCGCCAGCAGCTTATCCGGGACAGACTACAATGAGCAGTTCTTC. Translating it yields CASSLSGTDYNEQFF. The chain links TRBV5-1 to TRBJ2-1; 7 nucleotides match TRBD1. The V gene end was trimmed by 2 bases and the J gene end by 3 bases; junction bases not matched to a gene: 5. Germline CDR1 and CDR2: SGHRS and YFSETQ. This CDR3 contains 15 residues.

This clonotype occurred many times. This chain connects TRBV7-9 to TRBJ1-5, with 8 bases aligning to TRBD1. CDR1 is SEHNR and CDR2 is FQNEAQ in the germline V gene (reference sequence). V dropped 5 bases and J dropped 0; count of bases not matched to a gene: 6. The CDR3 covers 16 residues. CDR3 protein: CASSRGQVDSNQPQHF. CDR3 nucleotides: TGTGCCAGCAGCCGGGGACAGGTGGATAGCAATCAGCCCCAGCATTTT.

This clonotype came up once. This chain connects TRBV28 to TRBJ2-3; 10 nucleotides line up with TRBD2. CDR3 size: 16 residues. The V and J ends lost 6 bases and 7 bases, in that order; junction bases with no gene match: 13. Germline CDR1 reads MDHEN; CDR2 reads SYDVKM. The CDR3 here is CASSPLAGVQENTQYF. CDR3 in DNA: TGTGCCAGCAGCCCTCTAGCGGGAGTTCAGGAGAATACGCAGTATTTT.

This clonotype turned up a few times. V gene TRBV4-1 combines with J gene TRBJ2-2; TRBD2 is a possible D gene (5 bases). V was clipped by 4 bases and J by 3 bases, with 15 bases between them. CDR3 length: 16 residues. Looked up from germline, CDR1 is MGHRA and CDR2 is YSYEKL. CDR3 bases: TGCGCCAGCAGCCGAGTCGCGGGTAGGCACACCGGGGAGCTGTTTTTT. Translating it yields CASSRVAGRHTGELFF.

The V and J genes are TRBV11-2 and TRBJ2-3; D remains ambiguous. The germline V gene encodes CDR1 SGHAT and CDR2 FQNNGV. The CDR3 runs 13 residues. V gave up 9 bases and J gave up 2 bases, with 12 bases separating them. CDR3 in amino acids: CASLSKFTDTQYF. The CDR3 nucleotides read TGTGCCAGTTTATCAAAATTCACAGATACGCAGTATTTT.

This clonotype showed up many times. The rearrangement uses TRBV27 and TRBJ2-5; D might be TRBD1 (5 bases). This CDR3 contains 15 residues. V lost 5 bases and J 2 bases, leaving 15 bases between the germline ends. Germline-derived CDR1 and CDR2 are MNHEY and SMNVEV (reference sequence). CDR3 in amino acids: CASSRWQGGQETQYF. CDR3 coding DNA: TGTGCCAGCAGTCGATGGCAGGGCGGACAAGAGACCCAGTACTTC.

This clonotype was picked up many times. The CDR3 DNA reads as TGTGCCATCAGAGGACTCGGCGATGGAAACACCATATATTTT. Translation: CAIRGLGDGNTIYF. This chain uses TRBV10-3 with TRBJ1-3, with D hard to call. This CDR3 has 14 residues. Germline-derived CDR1 and CDR2 are ENHRY and SYGVKD. Trimming cost V 6 bases and J 3 bases, with 12 bases left between them.

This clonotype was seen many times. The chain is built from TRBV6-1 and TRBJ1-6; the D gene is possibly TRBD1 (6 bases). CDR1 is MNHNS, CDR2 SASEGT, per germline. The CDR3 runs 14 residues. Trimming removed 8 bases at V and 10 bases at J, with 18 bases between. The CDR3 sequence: CASVPVGGRSPLHF. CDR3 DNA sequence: TGTGCCAGCGTCCCAGTGGGGGGCAGATCACCCCTCCACTTT.

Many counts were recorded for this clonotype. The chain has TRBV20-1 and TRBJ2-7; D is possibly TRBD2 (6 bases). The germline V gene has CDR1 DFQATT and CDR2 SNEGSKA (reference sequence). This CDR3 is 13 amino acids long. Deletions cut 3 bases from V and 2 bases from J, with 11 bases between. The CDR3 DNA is TGCAGTGCTAGCGGGGGTCCCGCCTACGAGCAGTACGTC. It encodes CSASGGPAYEQYV.

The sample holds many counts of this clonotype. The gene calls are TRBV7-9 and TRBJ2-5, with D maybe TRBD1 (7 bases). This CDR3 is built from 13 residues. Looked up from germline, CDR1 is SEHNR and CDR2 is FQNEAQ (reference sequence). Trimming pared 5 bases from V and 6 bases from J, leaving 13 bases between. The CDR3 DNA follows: TGTGCCAGCAGCCCCCAGGGGGGTCAGACCCAGTACTTC. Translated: CASSPQGGQTQYF. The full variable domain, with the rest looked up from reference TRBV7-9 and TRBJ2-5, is DTGVSQNPRHKITKRGQNVTFRCDPISEHNRLYWYRQTLGQGPEFLTYFQNEAQLEKSRLLSDRFSAERPKGSFSTLEIQRTEQGDSAMYLCASSPQGGQTQYFGPGTRLLVL.

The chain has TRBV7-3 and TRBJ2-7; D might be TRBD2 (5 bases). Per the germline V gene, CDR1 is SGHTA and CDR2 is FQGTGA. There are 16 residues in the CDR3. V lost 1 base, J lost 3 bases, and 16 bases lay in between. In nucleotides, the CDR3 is TGTGCCAGCAGCTTAAAGAGGACCCAAGGGAGCTACGAGCAGTACTTC. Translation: CASSLKRTQGSYEQYF.

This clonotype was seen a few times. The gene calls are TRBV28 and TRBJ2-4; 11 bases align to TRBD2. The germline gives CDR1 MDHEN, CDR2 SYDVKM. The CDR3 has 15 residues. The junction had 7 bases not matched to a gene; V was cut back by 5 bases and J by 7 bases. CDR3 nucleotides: TGTGCCAGCAGTGCGAGACTAGCGGGAAAGAACATTCAGTACTTC. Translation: CASSARLAGKNIQYF.

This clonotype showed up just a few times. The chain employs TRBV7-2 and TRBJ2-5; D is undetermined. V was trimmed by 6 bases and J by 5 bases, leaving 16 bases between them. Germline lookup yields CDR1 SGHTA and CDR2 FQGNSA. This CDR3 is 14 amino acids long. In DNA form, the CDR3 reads TGTGCCAGCAGGCCCGGGCCCACCAGTGAGACCCAGTACTTC. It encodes CASRPGPTSETQYF.

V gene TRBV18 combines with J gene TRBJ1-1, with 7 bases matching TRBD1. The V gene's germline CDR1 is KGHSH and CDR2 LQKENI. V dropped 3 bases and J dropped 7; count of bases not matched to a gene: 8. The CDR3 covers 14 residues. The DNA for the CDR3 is TGTGCCAGCTCACCTCGGACAGGTTTATATGAAGCTTTCTTT. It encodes CASSPRTGLYEAFF.

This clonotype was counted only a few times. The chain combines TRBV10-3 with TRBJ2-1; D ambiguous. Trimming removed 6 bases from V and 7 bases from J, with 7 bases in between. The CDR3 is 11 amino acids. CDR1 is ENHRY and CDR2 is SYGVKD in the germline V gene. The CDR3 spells CAIRNENEQFF. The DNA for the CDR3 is TGTGCCATCAGGAACGAGAATGAGCAGTTCTTC.

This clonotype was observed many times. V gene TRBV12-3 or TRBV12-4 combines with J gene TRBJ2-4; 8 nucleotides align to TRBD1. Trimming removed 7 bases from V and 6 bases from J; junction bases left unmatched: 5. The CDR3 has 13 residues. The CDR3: CASTLTGANIQYF. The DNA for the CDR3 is TGTGCCAGCACCCTGACAGGGGCAAACATTCAGTACTTC.

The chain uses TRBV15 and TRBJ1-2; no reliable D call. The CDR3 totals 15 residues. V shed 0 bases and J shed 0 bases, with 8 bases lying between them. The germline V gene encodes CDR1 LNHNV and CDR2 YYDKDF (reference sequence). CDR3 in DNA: TGTGCCACCAGCAGAGAAGGGAGAGCTAACTATGGCTACACCTTC. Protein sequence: CATSREGRANYGYTF.

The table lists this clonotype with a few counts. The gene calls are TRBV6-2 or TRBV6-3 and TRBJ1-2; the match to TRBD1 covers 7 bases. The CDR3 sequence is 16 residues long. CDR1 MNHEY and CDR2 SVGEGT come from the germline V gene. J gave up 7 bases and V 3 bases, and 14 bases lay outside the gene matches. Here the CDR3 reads CASSYLGVPGQLGYTF. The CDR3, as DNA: TGTGCCAGCAGTTATCTGGGGGTACCGGGACAGCTTGGCTACACCTTC.